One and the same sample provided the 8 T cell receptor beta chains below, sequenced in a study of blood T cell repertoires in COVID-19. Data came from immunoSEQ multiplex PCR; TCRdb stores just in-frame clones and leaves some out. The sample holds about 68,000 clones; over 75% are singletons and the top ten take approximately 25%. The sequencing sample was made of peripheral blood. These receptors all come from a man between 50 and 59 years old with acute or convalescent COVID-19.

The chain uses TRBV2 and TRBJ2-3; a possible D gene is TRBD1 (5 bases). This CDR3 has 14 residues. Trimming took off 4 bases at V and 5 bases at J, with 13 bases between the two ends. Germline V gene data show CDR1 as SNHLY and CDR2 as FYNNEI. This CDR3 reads CASSGFRVGDTQYF. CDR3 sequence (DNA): TGTGCCAGCAGTGGGTTCAGGGTGGGAGATACGCAGTATTTT.

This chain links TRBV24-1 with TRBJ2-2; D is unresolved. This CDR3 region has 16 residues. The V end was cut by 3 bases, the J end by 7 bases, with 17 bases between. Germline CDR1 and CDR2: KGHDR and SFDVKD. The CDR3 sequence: CATSDPLRPVGGELFF. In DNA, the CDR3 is TGTGCCACCAGTGATCCCCTGCGGCCCGTAGGCGGGGAGCTGTTTTTT.

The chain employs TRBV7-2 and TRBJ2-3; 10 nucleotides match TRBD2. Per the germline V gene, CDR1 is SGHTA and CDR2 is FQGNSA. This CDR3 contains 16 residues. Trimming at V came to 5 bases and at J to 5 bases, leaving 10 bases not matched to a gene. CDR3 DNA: TGTGCCAGCAGCCCGAAGGTAGCGGGGGGTGGAGATACGCAGTATTTT. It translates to CASSPKVAGGGDTQYF.

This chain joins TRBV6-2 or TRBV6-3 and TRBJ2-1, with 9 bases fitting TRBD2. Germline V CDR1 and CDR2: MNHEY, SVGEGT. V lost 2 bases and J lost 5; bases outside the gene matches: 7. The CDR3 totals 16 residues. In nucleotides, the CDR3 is TGTGCCAGCAGTTACCCCTTGGCGGGGGGGGACAATGAGCAGTTCTTC. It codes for CASSYPLAGGDNEQFF.

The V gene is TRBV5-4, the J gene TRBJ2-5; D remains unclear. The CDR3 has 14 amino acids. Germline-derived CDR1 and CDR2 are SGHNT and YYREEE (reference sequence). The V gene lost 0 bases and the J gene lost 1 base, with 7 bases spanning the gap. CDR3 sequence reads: CASSLVAVQETQYF. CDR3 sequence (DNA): TGTGCCAGCAGCTTGGTAGCAGTCCAAGAGACCCAGTACTTC. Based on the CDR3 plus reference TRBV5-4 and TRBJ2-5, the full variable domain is ETGVTQSPTHLIKTRGQQVTLRCSSQSGHNTVSWYQQALGQGPQFIFQYYREEENGRGNFPPRFSGLQFPNYSSELNVNALELDDSALYLCASSLVAVQETQYFGPGTRLLVL.

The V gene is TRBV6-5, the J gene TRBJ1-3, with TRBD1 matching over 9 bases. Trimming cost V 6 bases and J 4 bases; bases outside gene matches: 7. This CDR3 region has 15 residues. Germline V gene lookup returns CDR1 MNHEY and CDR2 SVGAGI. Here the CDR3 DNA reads TGTGCCAGCAGAAAAGACGGGACAGGGGGAAACACCATATATTTT. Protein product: CASRKDGTGGNTIYF.

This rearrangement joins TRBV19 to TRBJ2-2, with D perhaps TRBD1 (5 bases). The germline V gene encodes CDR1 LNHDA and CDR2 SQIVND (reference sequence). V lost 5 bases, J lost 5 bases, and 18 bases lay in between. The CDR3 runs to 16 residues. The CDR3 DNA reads TGTGCCAGTAGTCGGGCGGCAGGGATAGGTACCGGGGAGCTGTTTTTT. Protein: CASSRAAGIGTGELFF.

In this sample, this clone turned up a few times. CDR3 DNA: TGTGCCAGCTCACAGGGACAGGGAGACAATGAGCAGTTCTTC. Its protein product is CASSQGQGDNEQFF. The V and J genes are TRBV18 and TRBJ2-1; 9 bases match TRBD1. Germline V gene lookup returns CDR1 KGHSH and CDR2 LQKENI. This CDR3 has 14 residues. V gave up 4 bases and J gave up 5 bases; unmatched junction bases: 3.